These T cell receptor beta chains were read from a single sample in a study of memory CD4+ T cells and cytomegalovirus serostatus. This table comes from immunoSEQ multiplex PCR, and its TCRdb copy is limited to in-frame clones, with some not included. Found here are approximately 63,000 clones, 80% of them singletons; the top ten hold over 0.4%. Sequencing input: memory CD4+ T cells from blood. These receptors were obtained from an adult in good health and CMV-seronegative. Some clones in this sample may be carry-over from other donors' samples. CDR3s include the opening cysteine and the closing phenylalanine or tryptophan. The D gene is left open where the match is weak. Rows give clone size only sometimes, using once, few, many, or a class for an expanded clone.

TRBV19	NA	NA	TRBJ1-2	12	TGTGCCAGTAATCGGGGGGACTATGGCTACACCTTC	CASNRGDYGYTF
TRBV5-5	NA	TRBD1	TRBJ2-7	15	TGTGCCAGCAGCTTGGGACAGGGGTCCTACTACGAGCAGTACTTC	CASSLGQGSYYEQYF
TRBV5-5	NA	NA	TRBJ1-3	15	TGTGCCAGCAGCTTGGCCCCAGGGCCTGGAAACACCATATATTTT	CASSLAPGPGNTIYF
TRBV4-1	NA	TRBD1	TRBJ2-1	15	TGCGCCAGCAGCCACCGGACAGGGGGATACAATGAGCAGTTCTTC	CASSHRTGGYNEQFF
TRBV7-2	NA	NA	TRBJ1-1	15	TGTGCCAGCAGCTGGAGGAGGGCCGCGAACACTGAAGCTTTCTTT	CASSWRRAANTEAFF
TRBV6-5	NA	NA	TRBJ2-7	13	TGTGCCAGCAGTAGTCTACCTCCCTACGAGCAGTACTTC	CASSSLPPYEQYF
TRBV5-1	NA	NA	TRBJ1-1	16	TGCGCCAGCAGCCCCAAGGAGGTGGGGTGGGGCACTGAAGCTTTCTTT	CASSPKEVGWGTEAFF
TRBV5-1	NA	NA	TRBJ2-5	15	TGCGCCAGCAGCTTGGTCGGGGGGCGTAGAGAGACCCAGTACTTC	CASSLVGGRRETQYF
TRBV20-1	NA	NA	TRBJ1-2	11	TGCAGTGCTAGGACATCGCAAGGCTACACCTTC	CSARTSQGYTF
TRBV7-3	NA	TRBD1	TRBJ1-1	15	TGTGCCAGCAGCTTCAAGACAGGGGTCAACACTGAAGCTTTCTTT	CASSFKTGVNTEAFF
TRBV9	few	NA	TRBJ2-7	14	TGTGCCAGCAGCGTCGGGACGAACTCCTACGAGCAGTACTTC	CASSVGTNSYEQYF
TRBV7-6	NA	TRBD2	TRBJ2-1	15	TGTGCCAGCAGCTTATCTAGCGGGGGGTACAATGAGCAGTTCTTC	CASSLSSGGYNEQFF
TRBV7-2	NA	TRBD1	TRBJ1-3	14	TGTGCCAGCAGACGGACAGGGGGCGTTAACACCATATATTTT	CASRRTGGVNTIYF
TRBV28	NA	NA	TRBJ2-7	12	TGTGCCAGCAGTTTAATGATGAGCGAGCAGTACTTC	CASSLMMSEQYF
TRBV27	NA	TRBD2	TRBJ2-7	15	TGTGCCAGCAGTACCCTAGCGGGGGGGCCCTACGAGCAGTACTTC	CASSTLAGGPYEQYF
TRBV11-2	few	TRBD1	TRBJ1-1	13	TGTGCCAGCAGCACCAGGACAGGTGTTGAAGCTTTCTTT	CASSTRTGVEAFF
TRBV5-1	few	TRBD1	TRBJ1-4	14	TGCGCCAGCAGCTTAACAGGGGGGGAGGAAAAACTGTTTTTT	CASSLTGGEEKLFF
TRBV28	NA	TRBD1	TRBJ2-2	14	TGTGCCAGCAGGACAGGGCAAAACACCGGGGAGCTGTTTTTT	CASRTGQNTGELFF
TRBV27	NA	TRBD1	TRBJ1-1	15	TGTGCCAGCAGTTTTGCGACAGGGGGTGACACTGAAGCTTTCTTT	CASSFATGGDTEAFF
TRBV15	once	TRBD1	TRBJ1-5	15	TGTGCCACCAGGCAATGGACAGGTGTCAATCAGCCCCAGCATTTT	CATRQWTGVNQPQHF
TRBV7-9	NA	NA	TRBJ1-6	15	TGTGCCAGCAGCTCCCATGGGGGGCTTAATTCACCCCTCCACTTT	CASSSHGGLNSPLHF
TRBV5-1	NA	NA	TRBJ1-4	16	TGCGCCAGCAGCCTTGGAGGGTGGCAGATGCGTGAAAAACTGTTTTTT	CASSLGGWQMREKLFF
TRBV11-2	few	NA	TRBJ1-3	12	TGTGCCAGCAGCTTAGGAGGAAACACCATATATTTT	CASSLGGNTIYF
TRBV19	NA	NA	TRBJ1-2	16	TGTGCCAGTAGTATGGAAGGGGGACGGTATAACTATGGCTACACCTTC	CASSMEGGRYNYGYTF
TRBV5-1	NA	NA	TRBJ2-2	14	TGCGCCAGCAGCTTGTACCCAGGTGTGGGGGAGCTGTTTTTT	CASSLYPGVGELFF